These 27 T cell receptor beta chains were sequenced from one sample in a study of T cells expressing NK-cell markers. TCRdb re-called the 5' RACE reads; one entry per CDR3 protein, DNA not given. This sample carries over 350,000 distinct CDR3 sequences, with about 10% going to the ten biggest clones. The source material was blood T cells: a sorted CD56 or NKG2C T cell subset, CD4+ or CD8+ T cells, or bulk PBMC T cells (not recorded which). These receptors originate from a woman aged 45-65 years in good health.

V gene TRBV7-2 combines with J gene TRBJ1-1. Per germline, CDR1 SGHTA and CDR2 FQGNSA. This CDR3 has 12 amino acids. Here the CDR3 reads CASLNRNTEAFF.

The gene calls are TRBV20-1 and TRBJ1-3. Germline assignment: CDR1 DFQATT and CDR2 SNEGSKA (reference sequence). This CDR3 has 13 residues. CDR3 amino acids: CSASGGSGNTIYF.

V and J are TRBV30 and TRBJ1-1; as DNA is missing, the TRBD1 call by TCRdb cannot be tested. The CDR3 totals 12 residues. Germline V CDR1 and CDR2: GTSNPN, SVGIG (reference sequence). The CDR3 protein is CAWTGRNTEAFF.

This sequence joins TRBV21-1 and TRBJ1-5. TRBV21-1 corresponds to a pseudogene. The CDR3 covers 14 residues. CDR3 loop: CASSNLAEDQPQHF.

CDR3 sequence reads: CASRVGGPGMGTDTQYF. V usage is TRBV6-6 and J usage is TRBJ2-3; the TRBD2 assignment by TCRdb is unverifiable without DNA. The CDR3 contains 17 residues. Germline V gives CDR1 MNHNY, CDR2 SVGAGI (reference sequence).

The chain is built from TRBV3-1 and TRBJ2-7; TCRdb reports TRBD2, a call that lacks DNA to check it against. CDR1 and CDR2 from the germline V gene are LGHDT and YNNKEL (reference sequence). The CDR3 totals 14 residues. The CDR3 loop is CASSQVTGTSKQYF.

The rearrangement joins TRBV7-9 to TRBJ2-3; TCRdb reports TRBD2, a call that lacks DNA to check it against. Germline assignment: CDR1 SEHNR and CDR2 FQNEAQ (reference sequence). This CDR3 region has 14 residues. Here the CDR3 reads CASNVASGRDTQYF.

This chain connects TRBV6-2 or TRBV6-3 to TRBJ1-1; TCRdb calls TRBD1, which cannot be checked without DNA. CDR3 length equals 15 residues. The germline gives CDR1 MNHEY, CDR2 SVGEGT. CDR3 residues: CASMGTGQGVAEAFF.

CDR3 amino acids: CASRGTGFIYEQYF. The chain recombines TRBV6-1 with TRBJ2-7; TCRdb outputs TRBD1, but without DNA this stays unchecked. Germline CDR1 reads MNHNS; CDR2 reads SASEGT. This CDR3 has 14 amino acids.

J is TRBJ2-1 and V is TRBV3-1; the D call of TRBD2 rests on TCRdb alone, since no DNA is present to check it. Looked up from germline, CDR1 is LGHDT and CDR2 is YNNKEL (reference sequence). The CDR3 has 16 amino acids. CDR3 protein: CASSLGTSGRRYEQFF.

The chain joins TRBV20-1 to TRBJ1-6. Germline values: CDR1 DFQATT, CDR2 SNEGSKA (reference sequence). The CDR3 is 15 residues long. CDR3 amino acids: CSASSGSSYNSPLHF.

The chain links TRBV15 to TRBJ2-1; absent DNA, TCRdb's TRBD2 call cannot be checked. This CDR3 region has 16 residues. Germline V gene lookup returns CDR1 LNHNV and CDR2 YYDKDF (reference sequence). CDR3 sequence reads: CATSETGTTFYNEQFF.

The V gene is TRBV2, the J gene TRBJ2-2; no DNA is available, so the TRBD1 call from TCRdb remains unchecked. Germline loops: CDR1 SNHLY, CDR2 FYNNEI. The CDR3 totals 13 residues. The CDR3 loop reads CASGGLDTGELFF.

This chain joins TRBV20-1 and TRBJ2-2. The CDR3 is made up of 13 amino acids. From germline, CDR1 is DFQATT and CDR2 SNEGSKA (reference sequence). The CDR3 is CSAREAGRGELFF.

The chain is built from TRBV5-4 and TRBJ2-1; TCRdb's D call, TRBD2, is unchecked because there is no DNA. This CDR3 has 15 residues. Per germline, CDR1 SGHNT and CDR2 YYREEE (reference sequence). CDR3 in amino acids: CASSSSGRPSYEQFF. Looking up the rest from reference TRBV5-4 and TRBJ2-1 gives the full variable domain: ETGVTQSPTHLIKTRGQQVTLRCSSQSGHNTVSWYQQALGQGPQFIFQYYREEENGRGNFPPRFSGLQFPNYSSELNVNALELDDSALYLCASSSSGRPSYEQFFGPGTRLTVL.

J is TRBJ1-2 and V is TRBV29-1; lacking DNA, the TRBD1 call made by TCRdb goes unchecked. The germline V gene has CDR1 SQVTM and CDR2 ANQGSEA. There are 12 residues in the CDR3. The CDR3 region is CSVLGARYGYTF.

The J gene is TRBJ2-3, the V gene TRBV6-4; TCRdb reports TRBD1, a call that lacks DNA to check it against. Germline CDR1 reads MRHNA; CDR2 reads SNTAGT. This CDR3 spans 13 amino acids. The CDR3 loop is CASSPDRANTQYF.

The chain joins TRBV7-7 to TRBJ2-3; the D gene TCRdb calls, TRBD2, cannot be checked with no DNA. The CDR3 sequence is 16 residues long. From germline, CDR1 is SSHAT and CDR2 FNYEAQ (reference sequence). CDR3 protein: CASSPTPAAGLGTQYF. Combining the CDR3 with reference TRBV7-7 and TRBJ2-3 gives the whole variable domain GAGVSQSPRYKVTKRGQDVTLRCDPISSHATLYWYQQALGQGPEFLTYFNYEAQPDKSGLPSDRFSAERPEGSISTLTIQRTEQRDSAMYRCASSPTPAAGLGTQYFGPGTRLTVL.

The V call is TRBV6-6, the J call TRBJ1-1; the D call of TRBD1 rests on TCRdb alone, since no DNA is present to check it. This CDR3 has 16 residues. The germline V gene encodes CDR1 MNHNY and CDR2 SVGAGI (reference sequence). The CDR3 protein is CASSSTGTGMNTEAFF.

The rearrangement joins TRBV6-5 to TRBJ2-1; TCRdb's D gene call, TRBD2, goes unchecked for lack of DNA. The CDR3 runs to 16 residues. The germline CDR1 and CDR2 sequences are MNHEY and SVGAGI. CDR3 sequence: CASSYSVSASYNEQFF.

The chain recombines TRBV5-6 with TRBJ2-5; the D call of TRBD1 rests on TCRdb alone, since no DNA is present to check it. The CDR3 is 19 amino acids. Germline V lookup: CDR1 SGHDT, CDR2 YYEEEE. The CDR3 loop is CASSLWTGDIWIVRETQYF. The complete variable domain, with remaining parts taken from reference TRBV5-6 and TRBJ2-5, reads DAGVTQSPTHLIKTRGQQVTLRCSPKSGHDTVSWYQQALGQGPQFIFQYYEEEERQRGNFPDRFSGHQFPNYSSELNVNALLLGDSALYLCASSLWTGDIWIVRETQYFGPGTRLLVL.

The chain couples TRBV4-1 to TRBJ2-5. This CDR3 contains 14 residues. Germline CDR1 MGHRA, CDR2 YSYEKL. The CDR3 is CASSQEDQQETQYF.

The J gene is TRBJ2-1, the V gene TRBV14; there is no DNA to check the TCRdb D call of TRBD2. The V gene's germline CDR1 is SGHDN and CDR2 FVKESK. This CDR3 has 13 amino acids. CDR3 residues: CASSLWGTSGGFF.

The chain couples TRBV12-3 or TRBV12-4 to TRBJ2-1; TCRdb proposes TRBD2, but this gene call is untestable without DNA. The CDR3 runs to 15 residues. The CDR3 sequence: CASSSGKRDYNEQFF.

The genes are TRBV6-4 and TRBJ2-1; the D call of TRBD1 rests on TCRdb alone, since no DNA is present to check it. In germline, CDR1 is MRHNA, CDR2 SNTAGT. The CDR3 sequence is 15 residues long. CDR3 region: CASSPEGVGYNEQFF.

The CDR3 protein is CASSIGIYGYTF. The chain links TRBV5-1 to TRBJ1-2; the D gene TCRdb calls, TRBD1, cannot be checked with no DNA. The CDR3 is 12 residues long. Per germline, CDR1 SGHRS and CDR2 YFSETQ.

The chain links TRBV29-1 to TRBJ2-3. Looked up from germline, CDR1 is SQVTM and CDR2 is ANQGSEA. The CDR3 extends over 13 amino acids. CDR3 sequence reads: CSVTLDLTDTQYF.